This is a list of T cell receptor beta chains from one sample in a study of blood T cell dynamics during melanoma immunotherapy. Assay used: immunoSEQ multiplex PCR; TCRdb lists only in-frame clones, some missing. Altogether around 10,000 clones are present, about four fifths being singletons, with the ten largest covering approximately 14%. The sample consisted of blood, taken from a patient treated with checkpoint blockade. These TCRs come from a human donor with melanoma. Each CDR3 is given with its conserved first and last residue. The D gene is left open where the match is weak. Rows give clone size only sometimes, using once, few, many, or a class for an expanded clone.

j_gene,d_gene,v_gene,abundance,CDR3aa,CDR3nt
TRBJ1-1,NA,TRBV20-1,NA,CSVRGYGEAFF,TGCAGTGTGCGGGGCTACGGTGAAGCTTTCTTT
TRBJ1-5,NA,TRBV7-9,NA,CASSSTVRNQPQHF,TGTGCCAGCAGCTCGACAGTACGCAATCAGCCCCAGCATTTT
TRBJ1-1,NA,TRBV25-1,NA,CASSNREGTEAFF,TGTGCCAGCAGCAACAGGGAAGGCACTGAAGCTTTCTTT
TRBJ2-7,NA,TRBV6-1,NA,CASSEGLLGIYEQYF,TGTGCCAGCAGTGAAGGTCTCTTGGGCATCTACGAGCAGTACTTC
TRBJ2-5,TRBD2,TRBV11-1,NA,CASSFGLGGWETQYF,TGTGCCAGCAGTTTTGGACTGGGGGGGTGGGAGACCCAGTACTTC
TRBJ1-5,NA,TRBV28,NA,CASSLGYPAQHF,TGTGCCAGCAGTTTGGGGTATCCGGCCCAGCATTTT
TRBJ2-7,NA,TRBV27,NA,CASSLNEQYF,TGTGCCAGCAGTTTAAACGAGCAGTACTTC
TRBJ2-7,NA,TRBV6-1,NA,CASSDSTVSAGPYEQYF,TGTGCCAGCAGTGATTCGACAGTATCGGCGGGCCCCTACGAGCAGTACTTC
TRBJ1-3,TRBD1,TRBV5-8,NA,CASSLRTGGGNTIYF,TGTGCCAGCAGCTTGAGGACAGGAGGAGGAAACACCATATATTTT
TRBJ2-1,NA,TRBV7-9,NA,CASSLPDGQFF,TGTGCCAGCAGCTTACCAGACGGGCAGTTCTTC
TRBJ1-1,NA,TRBV6-5,few,CASSTTVQGTEAFF,TGTGCCAGCAGTACAACCGTCCAGGGGACTGAAGCTTTCTTT
TRBJ1-4,TRBD1,TRBV6-5,NA,CASFGTGTEKLFF,TGTGCCAGCTTCGGGACAGGAACCGAAAAACTGTTTTTT
TRBJ2-7,NA,TRBV5-6,NA,CASSLEQEDEQYF,TGTGCCAGCAGCTTGGAACAGGAGGACGAGCAGTACTTC
TRBJ1-5,TRBD1,TRBV27,NA,CASQTGNQPQHF,TGTGCCAGCCAGACAGGGAATCAGCCCCAGCATTTT
TRBJ1-5,NA,TRBV19,NA,CASRIAGANNQPQHF,TGTGCCAGTAGAATTGCAGGGGCCAACAATCAGCCCCAGCATTTT
TRBJ1-3,NA,TRBV11-2,NA,CASSFARGTGNTIYF,TGTGCCAGCAGCTTCGCCAGGGGTACCGGAAACACCATATATTTT
TRBJ2-3,TRBD1,TRBV18,once,CASSLSPGTGPDTQYF,TGTGCCAGCTCACTTTCCCCCGGGACAGGGCCCGATACGCAGTATTTT
TRBJ1-5,TRBD1,TRBV7-6,NA,CASSLAPGTGLYSNQPQHF,TGTGCCAGCAGCTTAGCCCCCGGGACAGGGCTATATAGCAATCAGCCCCAGCATTTT
TRBJ2-7,NA,TRBV4-1,NA,CASSQDRGGAYEQYF,TGCGCCAGCAGCCAAGATAGAGGGGGAGCCTACGAGCAGTACTTC
TRBJ2-7,NA,TRBV5-6,NA,CASSLGPGTYEQYF,TGTGCCAGCAGCTTGGGCCCCGGGACCTACGAGCAGTACTTC
TRBJ2-7,NA,TRBV5-6,NA,CASSLVWGAQSHEQYF,TGTGCCAGCAGCCTGGTTTGGGGGGCGCAATCCCACGAGCAGTACTTC
TRBJ2-3,TRBD2,TRBV9,once,CASSVASGGTDTQYF,TGTGCCAGCAGCGTAGCCAGCGGGGGCACAGATACGCAGTATTTT
TRBJ1-6,TRBD1,TRBV7-2,NA,CASSLAPDRGSPLHF,TGTGCCAGCAGCCTAGCCCCGGACAGGGGTTCACCCCTCCACTTT